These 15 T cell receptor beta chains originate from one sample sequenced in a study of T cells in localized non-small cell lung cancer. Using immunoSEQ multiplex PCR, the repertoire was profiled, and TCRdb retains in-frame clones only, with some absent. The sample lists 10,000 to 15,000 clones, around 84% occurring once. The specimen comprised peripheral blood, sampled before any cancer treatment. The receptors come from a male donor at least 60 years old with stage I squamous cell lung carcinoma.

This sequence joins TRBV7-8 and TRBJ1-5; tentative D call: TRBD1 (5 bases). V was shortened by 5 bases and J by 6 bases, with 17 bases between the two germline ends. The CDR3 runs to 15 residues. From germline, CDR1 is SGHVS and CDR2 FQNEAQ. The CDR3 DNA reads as TGTGCCAGCAGCCCTAATTGGGGCAATGGTCAGCCCCAGCATTTT. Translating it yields CASSPNWGNGQPQHF. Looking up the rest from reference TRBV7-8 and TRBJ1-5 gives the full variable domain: GAGVSQSPRYKVAKRGQDVALRCDPISGHVSLFWYQQALGQGPEFLTYFQNEAQLDKSGLPSDRFFAERPEGSVSTLKIQRTQQEDSAVYLCASSPNWGNGQPQHFGDGTRLSIL.

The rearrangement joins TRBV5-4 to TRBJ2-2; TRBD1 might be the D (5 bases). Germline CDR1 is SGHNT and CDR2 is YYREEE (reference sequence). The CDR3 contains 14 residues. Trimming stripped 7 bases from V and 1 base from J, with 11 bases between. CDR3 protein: CASFRQGNTGELFF. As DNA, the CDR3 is TGTGCCAGCTTCCGTCAGGGGAACACCGGGGAGCTGTTTTTT.

Written as DNA, the CDR3 is TGTGCCAGCAAGTTAGCGGGAGGGCCCCCAGATACGCAGTATTTT. Translating it yields CASKLAGGPPDTQYF. This chain connects TRBV2 to TRBJ2-3; 11 bases line up with TRBD2. This CDR3 region has 15 residues. CDR1 is SNHLY, CDR2 FYNNEI, per germline. The V segment lost 7 bases and the J segment 4 bases; nucleotides outside the gene matches: 7.

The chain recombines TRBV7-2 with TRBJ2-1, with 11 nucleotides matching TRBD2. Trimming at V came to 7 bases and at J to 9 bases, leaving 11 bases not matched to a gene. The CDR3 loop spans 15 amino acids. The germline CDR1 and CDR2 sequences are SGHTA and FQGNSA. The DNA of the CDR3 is TGTGCCAGCACCCTACTAGCGGGAGCCGGAAGTGAGCAGTTCTTC. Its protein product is CASTLLAGAGSEQFF.

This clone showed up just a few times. The CDR3 DNA follows: TGTGCCAGCAGCCAGGACAGGGTCGGCAAAAACATTCAGTACTTC. Residues: CASSQDRVGKNIQYF. The chain recombines TRBV7-9 with TRBJ2-4; 8 bases are a match to TRBD1. The CDR3 has 15 residues. V gave up 5 bases and J gave up 3 bases; unmatched junction bases: 6. From germline, CDR1 is SEHNR and CDR2 FQNEAQ (reference sequence).

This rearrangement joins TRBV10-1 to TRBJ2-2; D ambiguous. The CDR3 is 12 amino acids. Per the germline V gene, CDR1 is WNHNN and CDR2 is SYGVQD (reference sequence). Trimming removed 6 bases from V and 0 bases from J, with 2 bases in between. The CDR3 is CASRSNTGELFF. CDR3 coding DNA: TGCGCCAGCAGGTCGAACACCGGGGAGCTGTTTTTT.

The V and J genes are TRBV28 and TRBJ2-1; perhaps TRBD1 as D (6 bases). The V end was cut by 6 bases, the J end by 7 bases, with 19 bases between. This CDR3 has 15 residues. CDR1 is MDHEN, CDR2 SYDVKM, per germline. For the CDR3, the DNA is TGTGCCAGCAGATCCGGGGAACAGGGACGGAATGAGCAGTTCTTC. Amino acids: CASRSGEQGRNEQFF.

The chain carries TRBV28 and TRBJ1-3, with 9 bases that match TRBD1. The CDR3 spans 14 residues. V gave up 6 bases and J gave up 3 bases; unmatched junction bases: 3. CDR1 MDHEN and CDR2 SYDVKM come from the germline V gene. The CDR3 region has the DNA TGTGCCAGCAGGAACAGGGGGCTTGGAAACACCATATATTTT. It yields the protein CASRNRGLGNTIYF.

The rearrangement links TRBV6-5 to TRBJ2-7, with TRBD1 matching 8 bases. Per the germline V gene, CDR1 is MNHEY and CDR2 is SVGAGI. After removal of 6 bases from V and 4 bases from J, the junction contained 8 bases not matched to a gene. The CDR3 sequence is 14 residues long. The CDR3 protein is CASSLQGVSYEQYF. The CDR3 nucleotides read TGTGCCAGCAGCCTACAGGGGGTATCATACGAGCAGTACTTC.

The CDR3 sequence is CASNPRQGPNYGYTF. The DNA of the CDR3 is TGTGCCAGCAATCCGCGACAAGGCCCTAACTATGGCTACACCTTC. V usage is TRBV2 and J usage is TRBJ1-2, with D unresolved. This CDR3 spans 15 amino acids. Per the germline V gene, CDR1 is SNHLY and CDR2 is FYNNEI. V was pared by 7 bases and J by 0 bases, with 15 bases between. Looking up the rest from reference TRBV2 and TRBJ1-2 gives the full variable domain: EPEVTQTPSHQVTQMGQEVILRCVPISNHLYFYWYRQILGQKVEFLVSFYNNEISEKSEIFDDQFSVERPDGSNFTLKIRSTKLEDSAMYFCASNPRQGPNYGYTFGSGTRLTVV.

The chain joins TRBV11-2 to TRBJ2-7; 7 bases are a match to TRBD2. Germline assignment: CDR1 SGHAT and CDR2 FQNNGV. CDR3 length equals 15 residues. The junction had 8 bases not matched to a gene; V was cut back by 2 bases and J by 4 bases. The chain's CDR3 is CASSLIAGERYEQYF. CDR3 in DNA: TGTGCCAGCAGCTTAATCGCGGGAGAAAGGTACGAGCAGTACTTC.

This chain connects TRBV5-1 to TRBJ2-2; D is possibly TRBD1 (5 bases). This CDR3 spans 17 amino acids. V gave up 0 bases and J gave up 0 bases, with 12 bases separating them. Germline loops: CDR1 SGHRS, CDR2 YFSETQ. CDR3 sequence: CASSLGKGATNTGELFF. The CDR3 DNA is TGCGCCAGCAGCTTGGGAAAAGGGGCGACGAACACCGGGGAGCTGTTTTTT.

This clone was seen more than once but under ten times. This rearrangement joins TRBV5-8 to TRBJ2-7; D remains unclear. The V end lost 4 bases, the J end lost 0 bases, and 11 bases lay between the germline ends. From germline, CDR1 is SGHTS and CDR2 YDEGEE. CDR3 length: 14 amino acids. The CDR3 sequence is CASSPPSGSYEQYF. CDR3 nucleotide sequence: TGTGCCAGCAGCCCTCCGTCCGGCTCCTACGAGCAGTACTTC. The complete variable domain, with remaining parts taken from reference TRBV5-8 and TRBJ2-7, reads EAGVTQSPTHLIKTRGQQATLRCSPISGHTSVYWYQQALGLGLQFLLWYDEGEERNRGNFPPRFSGRQFPNYSSELNVNALELEDSALYLCASSPPSGSYEQYFGPGTRLTVT.

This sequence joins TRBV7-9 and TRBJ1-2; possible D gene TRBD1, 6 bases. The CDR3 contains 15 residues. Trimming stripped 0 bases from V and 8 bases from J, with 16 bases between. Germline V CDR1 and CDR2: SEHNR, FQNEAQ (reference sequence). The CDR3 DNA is TGTGCCAGCAGCTTAGCGGGGGCCGGGGTCGGAGGCTACACCTTC. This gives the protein CASSLAGAGVGGYTF.

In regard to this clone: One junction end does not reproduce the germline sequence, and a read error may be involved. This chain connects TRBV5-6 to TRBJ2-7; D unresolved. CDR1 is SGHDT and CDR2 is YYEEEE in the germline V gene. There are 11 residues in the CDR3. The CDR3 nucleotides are TGTGCCAGCAGCTTGGATATCAGCCGAGACTTC. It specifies CASSLDISRDF.